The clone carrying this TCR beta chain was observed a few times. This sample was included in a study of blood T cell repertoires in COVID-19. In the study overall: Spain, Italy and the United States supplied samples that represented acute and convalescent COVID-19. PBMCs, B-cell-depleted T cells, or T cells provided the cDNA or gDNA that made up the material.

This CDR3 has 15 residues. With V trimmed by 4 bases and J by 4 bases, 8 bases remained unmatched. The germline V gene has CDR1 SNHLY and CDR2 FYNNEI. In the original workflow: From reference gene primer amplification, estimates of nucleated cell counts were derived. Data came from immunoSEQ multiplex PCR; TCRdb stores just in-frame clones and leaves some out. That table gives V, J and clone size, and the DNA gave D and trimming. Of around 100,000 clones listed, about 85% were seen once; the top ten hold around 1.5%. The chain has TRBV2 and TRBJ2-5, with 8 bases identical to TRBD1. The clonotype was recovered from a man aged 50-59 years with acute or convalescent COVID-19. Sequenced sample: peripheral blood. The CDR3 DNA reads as TGTGCCAGCAGTGTGGGACAGGCTGCGCGAGAGACCCAGTACTTC. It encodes CASSVGQAARETQYF.